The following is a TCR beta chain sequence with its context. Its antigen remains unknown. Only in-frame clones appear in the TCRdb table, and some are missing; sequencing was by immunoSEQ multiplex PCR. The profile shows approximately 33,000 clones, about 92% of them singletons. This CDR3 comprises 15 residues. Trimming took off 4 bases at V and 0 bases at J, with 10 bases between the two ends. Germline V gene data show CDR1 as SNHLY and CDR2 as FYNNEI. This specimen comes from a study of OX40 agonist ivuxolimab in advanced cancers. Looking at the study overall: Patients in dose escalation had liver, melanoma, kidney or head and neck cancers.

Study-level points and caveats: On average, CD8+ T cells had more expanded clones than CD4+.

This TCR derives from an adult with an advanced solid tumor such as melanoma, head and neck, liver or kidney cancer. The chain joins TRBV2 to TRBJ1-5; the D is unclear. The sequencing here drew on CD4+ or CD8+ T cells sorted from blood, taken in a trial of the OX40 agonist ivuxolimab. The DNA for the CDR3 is TGTGCCAGCAGTGTTCAGGCCCGTAGCAATCAGCCCCAGCATTTT. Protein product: CASSVQARSNQPQHF.